These T cell receptor beta chains were read from a single sample in a study of blood T cell repertoires in COVID-19. The method was immunoSEQ multiplex PCR; TCRdb's version includes in-frame clones alone and lacks a portion of them. Here the sample spans 440,000 or so clones, 89% being singletons. Sequenced: peripheral blood. These receptor sequences come from a woman aged 40 to 49 with COVID-19, enrolled during active disease. Each CDR3 is given with its conserved first and last residue. Fields, in order: J gene, V gene, clone size, CDR3 protein. Some rows have no size entry. The others give once, few or many, or a class for an expanded clone.

>TRBJ1-2|TRBV5-1|.
CASSLGTGGDYGYTF
>TRBJ2-2|TRBV4-1|.
CASSHRGQVNTGELFF
>TRBJ2-5|TRBV20-1|.
CSASSPGETQYF
>TRBJ2-7|TRBV27|.
CASSLSPEAYEQYF
>TRBJ1-1|TRBV11-2|.
CASRMTGANTEAFF
>TRBJ2-5|TRBV9|.
CASSTHREQTQYF
>TRBJ1-4|TRBV19|few
CASSRGAPEKLFF
>TRBJ2-1|TRBV6-2/TRBV6-3|.
CASSYRTYNEQFF
>TRBJ1-2|TRBV6-6|.
CASSTEGTYGYTF
>TRBJ2-7|TRBV3-1/TRBV3-2|.
CASSQDRSSGGAYAAYEQYF
>TRBJ1-5|TRBV6-6|.
CASSYGEGQPQHF
>TRBJ2-5|TRBV5-6|.
CASSPTGQGAQYF
>TRBJ1-3|TRBV19|.
CASSTVSSGNTIYF
>TRBJ2-1|TRBV4-3|.
CASSQAIVGAGANEQFF
>TRBJ1-1|TRBV30|.
CAWSVVGRAYTEAFF
>TRBJ1-1|TRBV15|once
CATSRPNPRGAAFF
>TRBJ2-3|TRBV6-2/TRBV6-3|.
CASSYLGGRTDTQYF
>TRBJ2-2|TRBV7-9|.
CASRNPGQGGAGELFF
>TRBJ2-3|TRBV29-1|once
CSVEGLAGVTDTQYF
>TRBJ2-7|TRBV7-8|.
CASSSLAGVLYEQYF
>TRBJ2-5|TRBV7-2|.
CASSLLGQQETQYF
>TRBJ2-7|TRBV29-1|once
CSAGEDSYEQYF
>TRBJ2-3|TRBV27|.
CASRPGVGTGVHDTQYF
>TRBJ1-4|TRBV7-9|.
CASSHHQGTSTSTNEKLFF
>TRBJ1-2|TRBV19|.
CASSTRTQNYGYTF
>TRBJ2-1|TRBV7-3|.
CASSLTSGISYNEQFF
>TRBJ1-2|TRBV5-1|.
CASSRTGDTYYGYTF
>TRBJ2-2|TRBV7-2|.
CASSFRGQYGGELFF
>TRBJ2-7|TRBV9|few
CASSDRMGQGFQYF
>TRBJ2-7|TRBV2|.
CASMTGLAGPFSYEQYF
>TRBJ2-3|TRBV18|.
CASSPFQRTGTGGSTDTQYF
>TRBJ2-1|TRBV5-1|.
CASSPPGNEQFF
>TRBJ2-1|TRBV12-3/TRBV12-4|.
CASRTGTYNEQFF
>TRBJ2-5|TRBV6-5|.
CASSQQGVKEETQYF
>TRBJ1-2|TRBV27|.
CASSGGQGVVW
>TRBJ2-7|TRBV12-3/TRBV12-4|.
CASSLGQGALYF
>TRBJ1-3|TRBV28|.
CASSLYIGDAGNTIYF
>TRBJ1-6|TRBV5-1|.
CASSLSQLAYNSPLHF
>TRBJ1-5|TRBV5-6|.
CASSLEGPNQPQHF
>TRBJ2-1|TRBV27|once
CASSLGLADNEQFF
>TRBJ2-1|TRBV4-2|.
CASSRPAGGAYNEQFF
>TRBJ2-3|TRBV5-1|.
CASSLWGSGWSSTDTQYF